This T cell receptor (beta chain) stems from a study of T-cell reconstitution after alpha-beta-depleted transplantation in children. Study-level findings and limits: Roughly two months post-transplant, alpha-beta T cells reportedly originated from several hundred graft clones that had expanded.

Molecular barcoding with unique molecular identifiers was used for the TCRbeta library. In TCRdb, the PCR reads were re-called with MiXCR into one record per CDR3 protein. The sample has about 440,000 distinct CDR3 sequences; approximately 42% are singletons. Germline V CDR1 and CDR2: MDHEN, SYDVKM. This CDR3 comprises 13 residues. Trimming shortened V by 2 bases and J by 4 bases, and 9 bases separated the two germline ends. In the case of this clonotype: Its antigen is not known.

The receptor comes from a girl aged 2-10 years with aplastic anemia, due to receive a stem cell transplant. This material consisted of PBMCs, taken before TCRalphabeta/CD19-depleted stem cell transplant. The chain links TRBV28 to TRBJ2-7, with no clear D. CDR3 residues: CASSLRPGYEQYF. Here the CDR3 DNA reads TGTGCCAGCAGTTTAAGACCAGGATACGAGCAGTACTTC.